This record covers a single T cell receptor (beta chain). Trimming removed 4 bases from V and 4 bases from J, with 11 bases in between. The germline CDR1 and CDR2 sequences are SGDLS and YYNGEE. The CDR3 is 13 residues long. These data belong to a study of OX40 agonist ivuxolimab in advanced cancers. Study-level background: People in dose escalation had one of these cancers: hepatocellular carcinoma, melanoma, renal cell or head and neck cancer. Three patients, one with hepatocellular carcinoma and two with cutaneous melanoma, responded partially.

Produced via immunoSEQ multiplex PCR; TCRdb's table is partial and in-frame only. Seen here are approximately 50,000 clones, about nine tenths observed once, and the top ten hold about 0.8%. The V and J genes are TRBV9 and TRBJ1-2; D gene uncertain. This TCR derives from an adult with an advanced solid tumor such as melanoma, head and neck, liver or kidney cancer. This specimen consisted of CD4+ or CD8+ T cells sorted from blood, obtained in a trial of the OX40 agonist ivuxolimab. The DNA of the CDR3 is TGTGCCAGCAGCCGGGAGGGTTCCTATGGCTACACCTTC. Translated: CASSREGSYGYTF.